The clone carrying this TCR beta chain has a single count. Antigen: not known. CDR1 and CDR2 (germline): MRHNA, SNTAGT. V shed 5 bases and J shed 5 bases, with 15 bases lying between them. The CDR3 covers 15 residues. Alpha and beta constant region primers primed reverse transcription for blood and skin samples. Ligated cDNA underwent four rounds of PCR with nested alpha and beta constant region primers and SP2. TCRdb used MiXCR to reprocess the 5' RACE reads, holding one entry per CDR3 protein. The sample consists of 20,000 to 25,000 distinct CDR3 sequences, about 4.4% of them appearing once. The data are from a study of naive and memory T cell subsets. Whole blood, 2.5 ml, came from adult healthy volunteers. A UMI-containing oligonucleotide was joined by 3' ligation to the TCR cDNA template. Study observations and caveats: This RNA-based method may be sensitive to activation-related transcript changes.

The clonotype was recovered from a male donor in good health. The chain is built from TRBV6-4 and TRBJ2-2, with D possibly being TRBD1 or TRBD2 (6 bases each). CDR3 loop: CASSLRGGSTGELFF. CDR3 nucleotides: TGTGCCAGCAGTCTAAGAGGGGGGTCGACCGGGGAGCTGTTTTTT.